This T cell receptor beta chain is drawn from a study of cytotoxic CD8 clonotypes in ibrutinib-treated CLL. For the study at large: Enrolment comprised around 11 relapsed/refractory and about 14 treatment-naive patients; approximately 18 were IGHV unmutated.

The germline gives CDR1 SGHRS, CDR2 YFSETQ. V trimming: 0 bases; J trimming: 5 bases; junction bases outside the gene matches: 16. The CDR3 contains 19 residues. Points from the study as a whole: Ibrutinib response saw clonality rise, and progression saw it return toward baseline. At the start, clonality exceeded age-matched healthy donors and followed circulating CD8+ T-cell counts. Patients with sustained remission and those progressing were sampled at differing times.

As regards this clone: Its antigen is undetermined.

Libraries were prepared by immunoSEQ multiplex PCR; TCRdb keeps only in-frame clonotypes and omits some of them. The sample yields roughly 45,000 clones, just over 65% seen once. This chain joins TRBV5-1 and TRBJ2-5; 10 nucleotides line up with TRBD2. The clonotype comes from a human donor with chronic lymphocytic leukemia. Sequencing used PBMCs, obtained after 24 months of ibrutinib treatment. The CDR3 sequence is CASSLGGSGLAGVVETQYF. In DNA, the CDR3 is TGCGCCAGCAGCTTGGGTGGAAGTGGGCTAGCGGGAGTTGTGGAGACCCAGTACTTC.